This T cell receptor (beta chain) came from a study of PD-1 blockade in classical Hodgkin lymphoma (dated by TCRdb to the early 2020s). Broadly, across the study: Nivolumab dosing was 3 mg/kg intravenously every 2 weeks, continuing until either disease progression or unacceptable toxicity. To define a peripheral blood immune signature of response to PD-1 blockade in classical Hodgkin lymphoma, the study combined TCR beta sequencing with CyTOF. Study-level results and caveats: The study covered only a single clinical trial cohort, and the causes of the repertoire differences, possibly disease activity or prior therapy, were still not defined. Among trial patients, those achieving complete response had baseline diversity similar to that of newly diagnosed patients, while diversity was significantly lower in partial responders and progressors. Baseline TCR diversity was reported as lower in newly diagnosed patients than in healthy donors, and lower still in relapsed/refractory patients. Diversity was lower in patients who began nivolumab less than 1 year after ASCT, so these patients were left out of later analyses to avoid confounding by immune reconstitution. By C4D1, a significant rise was seen in CD4+ TCR diversity but not in CD8+ TCR diversity (p=0.0027 vs p=0.16), and the rise was most apparent among complete responders (p=0.02).

Including the terminal cysteine and phenylalanine, the CDR3 comprises 13 residues. The only DNA kept is the CDR3, 39 bases in frame from the first base. Via the germline V gene, CDR1 is SGHVS and CDR2 FNYEAQ. A distance of 6 bases separates the germline ends of V and J, which lose 4 bases and 3 bases respectively. A note on this clone: The target of this receptor is not known. Per-base quality was not reported, and no clone a single base away is much larger than it.

The sample's time point label is to be understood as: cycle 4 day 1 (C4D1), after about 6 weeks of nivolumab. Relapse after autologous stem cell transplantation had occurred in all trial patients, and cohorts A, B and C were distinguished by prior brentuximab vedotin exposure. The trial cohort included 55 to 60 patients with relapsed/refractory classical Hodgkin lymphoma, and each patient had a best overall response of complete response, partial response or progressive disease. Single-agent nivolumab was administered to trial patients in the multi-cohort phase II CheckMate 205 trial. Best overall response was determined by an independent review committee according to the 2007 International Working Group response criteria. Trial PBMCs were collected just before the start of nivolumab (C1D1) and during therapy at cycle 2 day 1 and cycle 4 day 1. Peripheral blood was collected in 8 mL Vacutainer Cell Preparation Tubes, from which PBMCs were isolated by centrifugation and then cryopreserved.

The Qiagen DNeasy kit was used to extract genomic DNA from unsorted PBMCs and from the negatively selected CD4+ and CD8+ fractions. TCR beta CDR3 regions were amplified by immunoSEQ multiplex PCR using primers annealing to V and J segments. Amplification bias was minimized using a synthetic immune receptor repertoire, and residual bias was removed computationally after sequencing. Processing in the source paper ran as follows. Repertoire diversity was quantified as the Shannon entropy index using custom Python scripts. Unsorted, CD4+ and CD8+ repertoires were analyzed separately, except in combined analyses where CD4+ and CD8+ sequences were merged in silico. A clone counted as expanded when the clone's frequency after treatment rose at least 2-fold relative to C1D1, and clones undetected at baseline were given a pseudocount of 0.5. Clones with 0 or 1 copy at C1D1 were classified as singleton clones, and clones with 2 or more copies were classified as non-singleton clones. Clones expanded in unsorted samples were assigned a CD4+, CD8+ or unknown annotation through matching of protein sequences in sorted samples from the same patient. Wilcoxon tests on paired samples were used to test changes in diversity from C1D1 to C4D1. Not all clones reach the TCRdb copy of this immuneACCESS table, which keeps in-frame sequences only. Checked studies attribute under half of the gap to unresolved V genes and leave the rest unexplained. The V and J calls and clone size come from that table; D and trimming were worked out from the DNA. Recorded for this sample are around 53,000 clones; about 76% of them occurred a single time. The leading ten clones occupy 10% to 15% of the sample.

The TCR originated in a human donor with classical Hodgkin lymphoma. This chain joins TRBV7-6 to TRBJ2-2; perhaps TRBD1 is the D gene, with 6 bases matching. This material consisted of peripheral blood mononuclear cells (PBMCs), taken before the fourth cycle of nivolumab. The bases are TGTGCCAGCAGCTACAGGGACACCGGGGAGCTGTTTTTT. It translates as CASSYRDTGELFF.